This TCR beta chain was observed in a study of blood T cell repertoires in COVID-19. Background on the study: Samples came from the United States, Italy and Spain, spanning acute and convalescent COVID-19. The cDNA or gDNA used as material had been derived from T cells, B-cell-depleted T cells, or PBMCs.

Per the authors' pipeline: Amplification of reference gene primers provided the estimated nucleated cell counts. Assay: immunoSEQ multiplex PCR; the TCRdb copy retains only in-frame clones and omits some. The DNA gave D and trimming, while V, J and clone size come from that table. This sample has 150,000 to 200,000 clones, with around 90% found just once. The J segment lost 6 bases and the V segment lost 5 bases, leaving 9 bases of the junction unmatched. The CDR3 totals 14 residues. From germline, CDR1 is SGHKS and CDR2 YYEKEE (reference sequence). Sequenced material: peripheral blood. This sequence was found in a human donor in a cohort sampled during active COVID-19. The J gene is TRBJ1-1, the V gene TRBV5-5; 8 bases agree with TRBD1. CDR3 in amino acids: CASRVPGGAAEAFF. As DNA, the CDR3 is TGTGCCAGCAGGGTACCAGGGGGCGCGGCTGAAGCTTTCTTT.